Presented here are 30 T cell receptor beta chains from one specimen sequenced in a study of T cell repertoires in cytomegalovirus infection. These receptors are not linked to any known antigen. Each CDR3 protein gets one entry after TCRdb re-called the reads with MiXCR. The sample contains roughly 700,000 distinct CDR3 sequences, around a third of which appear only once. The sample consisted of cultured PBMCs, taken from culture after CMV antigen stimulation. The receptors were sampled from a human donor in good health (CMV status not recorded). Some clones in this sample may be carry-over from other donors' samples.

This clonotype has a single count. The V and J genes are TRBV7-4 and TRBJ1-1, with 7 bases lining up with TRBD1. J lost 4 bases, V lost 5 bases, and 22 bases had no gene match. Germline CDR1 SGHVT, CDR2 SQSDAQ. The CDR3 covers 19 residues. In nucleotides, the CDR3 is TGTGCCAGCAGCCGCTTGGGGACTACAGGGGCGCGGGGAGGCACTGAAGCTTTCTTT. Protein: CASSRLGTTGARGGTEAFF.

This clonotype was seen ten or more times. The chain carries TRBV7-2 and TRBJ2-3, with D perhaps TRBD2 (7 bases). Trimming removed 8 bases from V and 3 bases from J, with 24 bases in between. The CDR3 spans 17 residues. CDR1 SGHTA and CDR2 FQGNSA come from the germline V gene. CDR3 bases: TGTGCCAGCTCCCAAAGGGGAGGGGGGGCGATAACAGATACGCAGTATTTT. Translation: CASSQRGGGAITDTQYF.

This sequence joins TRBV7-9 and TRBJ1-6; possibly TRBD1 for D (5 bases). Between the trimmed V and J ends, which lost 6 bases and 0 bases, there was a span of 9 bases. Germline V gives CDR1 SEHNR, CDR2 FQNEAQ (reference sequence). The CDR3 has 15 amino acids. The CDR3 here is CASSRGSSYNSPLHF. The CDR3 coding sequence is TGTGCCAGCAGTCGGGGGAGCTCCTATAATTCACCCCTCCACTTT. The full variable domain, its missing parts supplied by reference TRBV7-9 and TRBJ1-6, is DTGVSQNPRHKITKRGQNVTFRCDPISEHNRLYWYRQTLGQGPEFLTYFQNEAQLEKSRLLSDRFSAERPKGSFSTLEIQRTEQGDSAMYLCASSRGSSYNSPLHFGNGTRLTVT.

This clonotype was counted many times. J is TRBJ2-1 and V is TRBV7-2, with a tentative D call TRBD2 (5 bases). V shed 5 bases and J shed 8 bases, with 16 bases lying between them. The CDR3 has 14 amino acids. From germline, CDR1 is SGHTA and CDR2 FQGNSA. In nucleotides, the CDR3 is TGTGCCAGCAGCGGTGGGAGATCCATCGATGAGCAGTTCTTC. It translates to CASSGGRSIDEQFF.

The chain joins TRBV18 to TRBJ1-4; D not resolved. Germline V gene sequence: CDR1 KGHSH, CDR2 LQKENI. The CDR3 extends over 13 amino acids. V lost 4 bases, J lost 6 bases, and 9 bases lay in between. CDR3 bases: TGTGCCAGCTCACGCGACTCGCATGAAAAACTGTTTTTT. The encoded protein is CASSRDSHEKLFF. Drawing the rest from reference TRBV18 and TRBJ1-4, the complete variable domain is NAGVMQNPRHLVRRRGQEARLRCSPMKGHSHVYWYRQLPEEGLKFMVYLQKENIIDESGMPKERFSAEFPKEGPSILRIQQVVRGDSAAYFCASSRDSHEKLFFGSGTQLSVL.

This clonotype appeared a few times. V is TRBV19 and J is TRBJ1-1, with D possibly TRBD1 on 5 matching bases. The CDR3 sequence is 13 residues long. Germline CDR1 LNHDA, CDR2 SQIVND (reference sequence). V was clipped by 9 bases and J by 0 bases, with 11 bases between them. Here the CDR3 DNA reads TGTGCCAGCCGAAGGACAATGAACACTGAAGCTTTCTTT. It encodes CASRRTMNTEAFF.

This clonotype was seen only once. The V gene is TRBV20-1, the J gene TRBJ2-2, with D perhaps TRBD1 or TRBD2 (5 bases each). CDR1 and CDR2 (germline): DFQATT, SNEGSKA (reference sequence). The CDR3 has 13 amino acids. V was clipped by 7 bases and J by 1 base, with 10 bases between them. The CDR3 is CSGGTVNTGELFF. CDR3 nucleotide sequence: TGCAGTGGAGGGACGGTGAACACCGGGGAGCTGTTTTTT.

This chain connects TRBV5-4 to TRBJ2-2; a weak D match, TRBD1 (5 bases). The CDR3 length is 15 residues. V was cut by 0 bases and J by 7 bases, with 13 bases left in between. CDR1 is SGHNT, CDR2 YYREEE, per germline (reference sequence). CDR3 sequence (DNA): TGTGCCAGCAGCTTGGCTCAGGGTCAGAGCGGGGAGCTGTTTTTT. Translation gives CASSLAQGQSGELFF.

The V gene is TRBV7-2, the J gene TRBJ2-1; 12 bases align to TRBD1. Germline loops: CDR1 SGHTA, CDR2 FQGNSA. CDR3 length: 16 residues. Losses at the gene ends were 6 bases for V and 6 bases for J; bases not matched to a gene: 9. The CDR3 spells CASRRGGTGGPNEQFF. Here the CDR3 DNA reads TGTGCCAGCAGAAGAGGGGGGACAGGGGGCCCCAATGAGCAGTTCTTC.

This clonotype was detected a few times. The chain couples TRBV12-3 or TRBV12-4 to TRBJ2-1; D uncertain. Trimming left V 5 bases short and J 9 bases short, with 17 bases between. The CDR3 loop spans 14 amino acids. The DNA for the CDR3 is TGTGCCAGCAGTCCACTCGGGTCGTCCGGTGAGCAGTTCTTC. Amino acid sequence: CASSPLGSSGEQFF.

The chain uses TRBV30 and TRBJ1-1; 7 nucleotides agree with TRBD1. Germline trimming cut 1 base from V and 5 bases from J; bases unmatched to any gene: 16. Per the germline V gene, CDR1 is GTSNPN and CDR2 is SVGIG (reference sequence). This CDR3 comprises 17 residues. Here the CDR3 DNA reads TGTGCCTGGAGTGACGACCGCGAGACAGGGCGAAGAACTGAAGCTTTCTTT. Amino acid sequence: CAWSDDRETGRRTEAFF.

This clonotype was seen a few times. CDR3 bases: TGTGCCAGCAGCGCGAGGGACAACTCCTACGAGCAGTACTTC. This sequence encodes CASSARDNSYEQYF. The chain combines TRBV7-6 with TRBJ2-7; TRBD1 might be the D (6 bases). The CDR3 consists of 14 residues. CDR1 and CDR2 from the germline V gene are SGHVS and FNYEAQ. V was clipped by 5 bases and J by 0 bases, with 11 bases between them.

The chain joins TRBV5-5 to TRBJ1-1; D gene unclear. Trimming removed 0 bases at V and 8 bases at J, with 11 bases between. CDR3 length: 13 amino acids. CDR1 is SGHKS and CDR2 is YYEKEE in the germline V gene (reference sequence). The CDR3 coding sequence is TGTGCCAGCAGCTTGGATCCATCCGTCGAAGCTTTCTTT. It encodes CASSLDPSVEAFF.

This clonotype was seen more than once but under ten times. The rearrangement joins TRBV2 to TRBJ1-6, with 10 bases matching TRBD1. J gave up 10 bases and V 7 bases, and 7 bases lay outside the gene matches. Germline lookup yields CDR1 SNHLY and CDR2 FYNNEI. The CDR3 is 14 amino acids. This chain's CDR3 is CASTPGTGDSPLHF. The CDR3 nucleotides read TGTGCCAGCACCCCCGGGACAGGGGACTCACCCCTCCACTTT.

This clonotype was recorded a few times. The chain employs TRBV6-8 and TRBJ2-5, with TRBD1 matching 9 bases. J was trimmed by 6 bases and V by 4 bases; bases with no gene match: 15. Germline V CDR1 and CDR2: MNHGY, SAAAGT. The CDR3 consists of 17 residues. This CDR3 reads CASSFTGRDRDTKTQYF. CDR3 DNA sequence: TGTGCCAGCAGTTTCACAGGCCGGGACAGGGACACGAAGACCCAGTACTTC.

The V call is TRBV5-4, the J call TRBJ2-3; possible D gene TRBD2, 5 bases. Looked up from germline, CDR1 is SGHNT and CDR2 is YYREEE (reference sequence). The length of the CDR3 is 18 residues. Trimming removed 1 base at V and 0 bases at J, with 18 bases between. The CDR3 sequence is CASSLLAPRGESTDTQYF. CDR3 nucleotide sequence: TGTGCCAGCAGCTTGCTAGCCCCCCGCGGAGAGAGCACAGATACGCAGTATTTT.

In DNA form, the CDR3 reads TGCAGCGCCGTACCCCTAGAAGAGACCCAGTACTTC. It encodes CSAVPLEETQYF. The chain links TRBV29-1 to TRBJ2-5; D is uncertain. CDR1 is SQVTM, CDR2 ANQGSEA, per germline. CDR3 length: 12 residues. Deletions cut 7 bases from V and 3 bases from J, with 12 bases between.

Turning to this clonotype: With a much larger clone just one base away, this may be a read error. The CDR3 sequence is CANSLMRTEAFF. CDR3 sequence (DNA): TGTGCCAACAGCCTCATGAGGACTGAAGCTTTCTTT. The V gene is TRBV7-2, the J gene TRBJ1-1; D is ambiguous. This CDR3 spans 12 amino acids. Per the germline V gene, CDR1 is SGHTA and CDR2 is FQGNSA.

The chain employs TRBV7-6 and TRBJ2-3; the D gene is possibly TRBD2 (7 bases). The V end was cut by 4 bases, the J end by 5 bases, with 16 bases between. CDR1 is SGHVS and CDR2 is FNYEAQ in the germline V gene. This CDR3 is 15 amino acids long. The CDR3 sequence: CASSSWERGGDTQYF. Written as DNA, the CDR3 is TGTGCCAGCAGCTCATGGGAGAGGGGGGGAGATACGCAGTATTTT. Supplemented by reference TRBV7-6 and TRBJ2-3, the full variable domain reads GAGVSQSPRYKVTKRGQDVALRCDPISGHVSLYWYRQALGQGPEFLTYFNYEAQQDKSGLPNDRFSAERPEGSISTLTIQRTEQRDSAMYRCASSSWERGGDTQYFGPGTRLTVL.

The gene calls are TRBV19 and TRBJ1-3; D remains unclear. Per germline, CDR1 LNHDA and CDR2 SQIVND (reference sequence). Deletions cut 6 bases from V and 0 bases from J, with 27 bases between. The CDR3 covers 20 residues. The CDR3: CASRPGFLETPWTSGNTIYF. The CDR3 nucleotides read TGTGCCAGTAGACCCGGATTCCTGGAAACCCCTTGGACCTCTGGAAACACCATATATTTT.

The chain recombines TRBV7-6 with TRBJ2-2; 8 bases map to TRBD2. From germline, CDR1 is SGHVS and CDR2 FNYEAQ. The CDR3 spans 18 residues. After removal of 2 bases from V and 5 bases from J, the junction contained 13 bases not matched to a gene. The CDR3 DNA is TGTGCCAGCAGCTTATTCTTTGTCCGGCGGGAGGAAACCGGGGAGCTGTTTTTT. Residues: CASSLFFVRREETGELFF.

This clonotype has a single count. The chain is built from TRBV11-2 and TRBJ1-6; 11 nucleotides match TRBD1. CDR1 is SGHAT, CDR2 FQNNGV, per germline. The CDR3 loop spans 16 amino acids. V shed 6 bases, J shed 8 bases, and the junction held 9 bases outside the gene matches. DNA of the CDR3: TGTGCCAGCAGGCGGCCGGGACAGGGGGTCCATTCACCCCTCCACTTT. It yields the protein CASRRPGQGVHSPLHF.

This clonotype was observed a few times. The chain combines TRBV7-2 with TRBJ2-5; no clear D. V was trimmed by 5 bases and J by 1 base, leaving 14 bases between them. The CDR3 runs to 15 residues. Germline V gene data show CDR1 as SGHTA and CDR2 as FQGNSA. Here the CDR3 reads CASSPRPYPQETQYF. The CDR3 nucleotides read TGTGCCAGCAGCCCCCGTCCGTACCCCCAAGAGACCCAGTACTTC.

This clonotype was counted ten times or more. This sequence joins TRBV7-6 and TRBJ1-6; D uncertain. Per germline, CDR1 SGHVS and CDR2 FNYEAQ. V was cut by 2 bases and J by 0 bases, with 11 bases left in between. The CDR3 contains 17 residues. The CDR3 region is CASSLQPLSSYNSPLHF. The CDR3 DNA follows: TGTGCCAGCAGCTTACAGCCACTTAGCTCCTATAATTCACCCCTCCACTTT.

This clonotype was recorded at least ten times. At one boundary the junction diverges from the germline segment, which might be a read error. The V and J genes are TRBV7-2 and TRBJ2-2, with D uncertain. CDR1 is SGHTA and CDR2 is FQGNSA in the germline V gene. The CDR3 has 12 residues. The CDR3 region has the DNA TGTGCCTGCAGGCCTAACCACGGGGAGCTGTTTTTT. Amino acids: CACRPNHGELFF.

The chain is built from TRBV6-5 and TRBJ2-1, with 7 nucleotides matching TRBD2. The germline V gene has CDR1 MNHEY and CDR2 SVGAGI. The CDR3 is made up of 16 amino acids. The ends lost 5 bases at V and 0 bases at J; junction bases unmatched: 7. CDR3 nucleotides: TGTGCCAGCAGTGGGATGGGGGGGAGCTCCTACAATGAGCAGTTCTTC. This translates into CASSGMGGSSYNEQFF.

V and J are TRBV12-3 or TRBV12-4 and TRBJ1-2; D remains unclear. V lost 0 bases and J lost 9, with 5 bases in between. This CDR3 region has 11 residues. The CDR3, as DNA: TGTGCCAGCAGTTTAGCTGCCAGCTACACCTTC. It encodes CASSLAASYTF.

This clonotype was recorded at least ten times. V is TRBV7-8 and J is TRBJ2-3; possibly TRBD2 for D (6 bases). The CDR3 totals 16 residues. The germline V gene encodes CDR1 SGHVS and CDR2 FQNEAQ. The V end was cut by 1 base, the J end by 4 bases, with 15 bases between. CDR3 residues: CASSLVAGRASDTQYF. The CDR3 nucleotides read TGTGCCAGCAGCTTAGTTGCGGGAAGGGCGTCAGATACGCAGTATTTT.

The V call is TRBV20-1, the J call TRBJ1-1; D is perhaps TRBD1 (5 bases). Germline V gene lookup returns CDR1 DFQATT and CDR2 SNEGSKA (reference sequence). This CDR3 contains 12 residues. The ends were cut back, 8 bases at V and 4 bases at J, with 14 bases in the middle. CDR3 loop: CSIRRVFTEAFF. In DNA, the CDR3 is TGCAGTATACGCAGGGTATTCACTGAAGCTTTCTTT.

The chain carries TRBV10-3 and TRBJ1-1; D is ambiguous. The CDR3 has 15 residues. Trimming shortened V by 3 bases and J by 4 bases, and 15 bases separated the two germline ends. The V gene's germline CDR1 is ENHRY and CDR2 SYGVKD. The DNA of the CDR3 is TGTGCCATCAGTGAACATGAGTCCTGGGCCACTGAAGCTTTCTTT. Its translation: CAISEHESWATEAFF.